The sequence of this T cell receptor (beta chain) was determined in a study of blood T cell repertoires in COVID-19. Across the study: The origin of the acute and convalescent COVID-19 samples was the United States, Italy and Spain. Sample material is recorded as cDNA or gDNA derived from T cells, B-cell-depleted T cells, or PBMCs.

Trimming took off 0 bases at V and 4 bases at J, with 12 bases between the two ends. The CDR3 sequence is 15 residues long. Per germline, CDR1 SGHTA and CDR2 FQGNSA. As processed by the authors: Amplified reference gene primers provided the basis for estimating nucleated cell counts. Measured with immunoSEQ multiplex PCR; TCRdb has only the in-frame clones, and not every one. V, J and clone size are those of that table, while D and trimming were read from the DNA. The sample has 120,000 to 150,000 clones; 85% to 90% are singletons. V is TRBV7-2 and J is TRBJ2-5; tentative D call: TRBD2 (6 bases). This TCR derives from a woman in her sixties or seventies with active COVID-19. Sequencing input: peripheral blood. The CDR3 DNA follows: TGTGCCAGCAGCTTAGCCGGGTCCGGGGGAGAGACCCAGTACTTC. Its translation is CASSLAGSGGETQYF.